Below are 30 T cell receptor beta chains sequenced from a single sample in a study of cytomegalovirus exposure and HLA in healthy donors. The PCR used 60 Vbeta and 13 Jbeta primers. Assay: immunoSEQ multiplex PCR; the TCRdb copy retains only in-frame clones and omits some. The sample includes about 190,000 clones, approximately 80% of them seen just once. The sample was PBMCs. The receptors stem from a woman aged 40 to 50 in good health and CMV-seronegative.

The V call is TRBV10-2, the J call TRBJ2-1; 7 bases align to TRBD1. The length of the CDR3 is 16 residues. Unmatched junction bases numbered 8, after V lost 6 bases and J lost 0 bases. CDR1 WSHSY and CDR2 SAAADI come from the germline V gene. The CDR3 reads CASSPGTDPSYNEQFF. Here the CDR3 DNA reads TGCGCCAGCAGCCCCGGGACAGATCCCTCCTACAATGAGCAGTTCTTC.

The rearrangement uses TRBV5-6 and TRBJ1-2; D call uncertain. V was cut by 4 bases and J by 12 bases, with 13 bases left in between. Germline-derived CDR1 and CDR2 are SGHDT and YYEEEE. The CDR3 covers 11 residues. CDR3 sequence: CASSTSGVNTF. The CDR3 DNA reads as TGTGCCAGCAGCACATCGGGAGTAAACACCTTC.

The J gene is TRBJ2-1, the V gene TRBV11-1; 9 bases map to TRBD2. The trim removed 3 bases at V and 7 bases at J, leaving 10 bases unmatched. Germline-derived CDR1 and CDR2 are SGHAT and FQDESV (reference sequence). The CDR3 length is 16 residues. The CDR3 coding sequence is TGTGCCAGCAGCTTTGGGCTTGCGGGAGGGGAGAATGAGCAGTTCTTC. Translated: CASSFGLAGGENEQFF.

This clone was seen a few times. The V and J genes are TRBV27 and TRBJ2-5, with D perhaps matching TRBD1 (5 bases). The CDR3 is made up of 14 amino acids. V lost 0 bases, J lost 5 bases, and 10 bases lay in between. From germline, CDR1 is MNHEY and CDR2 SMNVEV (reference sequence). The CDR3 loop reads CASSLSGPWETQYF. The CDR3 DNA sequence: TGTGCCAGCAGTTTATCGGGGCCTTGGGAGACCCAGTACTTC.

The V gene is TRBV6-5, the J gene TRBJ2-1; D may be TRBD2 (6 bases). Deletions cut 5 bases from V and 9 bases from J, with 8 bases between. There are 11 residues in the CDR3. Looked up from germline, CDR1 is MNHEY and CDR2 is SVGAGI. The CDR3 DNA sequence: TGTGCCAGCAGTAGGGACTCTGAGCAGTTCTTC. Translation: CASSRDSEQFF.

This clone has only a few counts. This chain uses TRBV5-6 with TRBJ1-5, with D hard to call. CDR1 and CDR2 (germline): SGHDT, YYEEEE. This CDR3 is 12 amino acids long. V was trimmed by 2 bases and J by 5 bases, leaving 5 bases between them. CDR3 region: CASSFVDQPQHF. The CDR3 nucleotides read TGTGCCAGCAGCTTCGTAGATCAGCCCCAGCATTTT.

The CDR3 loop reads CAWSEAGLNYGYTF. In nucleotides, the CDR3 is TGTGCCTGGAGTGAGGCAGGGTTAAACTATGGCTACACCTTC. V and J are TRBV30 and TRBJ1-2, with D possibly matching TRBD1 (5 bases). V lost 1 base, J lost 2 bases, and 11 bases lay in between. The V gene's germline CDR1 is GTSNPN and CDR2 SVGIG (reference sequence). The CDR3 has 14 residues.

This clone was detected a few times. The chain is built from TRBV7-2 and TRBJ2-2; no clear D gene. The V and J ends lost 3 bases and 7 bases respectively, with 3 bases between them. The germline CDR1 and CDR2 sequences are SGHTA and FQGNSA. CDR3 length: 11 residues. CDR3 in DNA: TGTGCCAGCAGCTTGCGCGGGGAGCTGTTTTTT. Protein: CASSLRGELFF.

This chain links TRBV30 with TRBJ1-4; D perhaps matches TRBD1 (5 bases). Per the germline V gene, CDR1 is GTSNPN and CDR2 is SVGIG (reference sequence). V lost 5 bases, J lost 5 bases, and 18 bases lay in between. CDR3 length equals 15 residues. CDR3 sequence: CAWGGINELNEKLFF. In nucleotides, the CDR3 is TGTGCCTGGGGGGGGATCAACGAATTAAATGAAAAACTGTTTTTT.

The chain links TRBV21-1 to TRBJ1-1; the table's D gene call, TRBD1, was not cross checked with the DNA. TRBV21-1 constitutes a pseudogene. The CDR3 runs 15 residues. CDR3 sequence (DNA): TGTGCCAGCAGCAAAGGGGGGACAGGGAACACTGAAGCTTTCTTT. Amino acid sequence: CASSKGGTGNTEAFF.

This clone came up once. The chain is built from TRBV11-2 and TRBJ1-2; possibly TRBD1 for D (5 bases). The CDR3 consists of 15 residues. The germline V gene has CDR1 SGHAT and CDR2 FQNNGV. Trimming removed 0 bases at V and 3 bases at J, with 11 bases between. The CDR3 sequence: CASSLEPREYYGYTF. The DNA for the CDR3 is TGTGCCAGCAGCTTAGAACCCAGGGAATACTATGGCTACACCTTC.

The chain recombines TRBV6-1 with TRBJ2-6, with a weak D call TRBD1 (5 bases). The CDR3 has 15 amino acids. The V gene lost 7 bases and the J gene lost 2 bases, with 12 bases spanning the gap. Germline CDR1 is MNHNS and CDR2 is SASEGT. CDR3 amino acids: CASTQDSAGANVLTF. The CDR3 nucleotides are TGTGCCAGCACCCAAGACAGCGCTGGGGCCAACGTCCTGACTTTC.

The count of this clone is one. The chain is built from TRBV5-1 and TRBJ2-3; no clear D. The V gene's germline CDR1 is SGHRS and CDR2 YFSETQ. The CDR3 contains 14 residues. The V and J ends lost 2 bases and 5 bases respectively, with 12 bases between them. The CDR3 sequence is CASSFHENGDTQYF. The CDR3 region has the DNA TGCGCCAGCAGCTTCCATGAAAACGGAGATACGCAGTATTTT.

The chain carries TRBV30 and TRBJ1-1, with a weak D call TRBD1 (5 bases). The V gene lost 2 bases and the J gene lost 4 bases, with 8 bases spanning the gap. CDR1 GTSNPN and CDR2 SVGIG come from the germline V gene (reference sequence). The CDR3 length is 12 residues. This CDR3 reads CAWSRRVTEAFF. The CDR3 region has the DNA TGTGCCTGGAGTCGCAGGGTCACTGAAGCTTTCTTT.

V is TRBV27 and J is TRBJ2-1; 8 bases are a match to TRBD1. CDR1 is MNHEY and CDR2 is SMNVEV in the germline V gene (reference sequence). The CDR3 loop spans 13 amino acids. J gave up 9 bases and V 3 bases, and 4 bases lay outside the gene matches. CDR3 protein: CASSFTGGTEQFF. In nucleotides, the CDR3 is TGTGCCAGCAGTTTTACAGGGGGGACTGAGCAGTTCTTC.

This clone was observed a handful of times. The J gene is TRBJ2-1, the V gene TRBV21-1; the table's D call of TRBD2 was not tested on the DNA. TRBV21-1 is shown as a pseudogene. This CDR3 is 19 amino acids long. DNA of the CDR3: TGTGCCAGCAGCAAAGAGCGGGGGACTAGCTTGGGGTCCTACAATGAGCAGTTCTTC. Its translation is CASSKERGTSLGSYNEQFF.

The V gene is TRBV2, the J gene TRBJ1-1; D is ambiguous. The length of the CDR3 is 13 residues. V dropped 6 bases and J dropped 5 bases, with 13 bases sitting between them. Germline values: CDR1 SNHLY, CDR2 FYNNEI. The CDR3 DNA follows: TGTGCCAGCAGCTGGGTGCCGGGTACTGAAGCTTTCTTT. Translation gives CASSWVPGTEAFF.

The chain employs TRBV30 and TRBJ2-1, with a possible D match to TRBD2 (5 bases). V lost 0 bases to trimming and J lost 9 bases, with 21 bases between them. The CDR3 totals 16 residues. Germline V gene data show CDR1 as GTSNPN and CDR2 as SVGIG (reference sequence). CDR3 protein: CAWSVNFPSGEGEQFF. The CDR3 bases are TGTGCCTGGAGTGTGAACTTCCCGTCTGGCGAGGGTGAGCAGTTCTTC.

The CDR3 here is CASSLGSGGFYEQYF. The CDR3, as DNA: TGTGCCAGCAGCTTAGGTAGCGGGGGGTTTTACGAGCAGTACTTC. This chain joins TRBV7-3 and TRBJ2-5; TRBD2 matches 10 bases. The DNA end is more similar to TRBJ2-7, so the J call may be wrong. Germline values: CDR1 SGHTA, CDR2 FQGTGA. CDR3 length: 15 amino acids.

In DNA, the CDR3 is TGTGCCAGCAGCTTGGGAGCAGGTCAATCCTACGAGCAGTACTTC. Amino acids: CASSLGAGQSYEQYF. This chain uses TRBV5-4 with TRBJ2-7; D gene ambiguous. The ends were cut back, 0 bases at V and 1 base at J, with 11 bases in the middle. Germline V lookup: CDR1 SGHNT, CDR2 YYREEE (reference sequence). The CDR3 has 15 residues.

The CDR3 nucleotides read TGTGCCAGCAGCAAGGGACTAGTTTCTCCCGGTGAGCAGTTCTTC. Translated, it gives CASSKGLVSPGEQFF. This sequence joins TRBV5-5 and TRBJ2-1, with TRBD2 matching over 8 bases. The CDR3 consists of 15 residues. The V gene's germline CDR1 is SGHKS and CDR2 YYEKEE (reference sequence). V dropped 4 bases and J dropped 9; count of bases not matched to a gene: 12.

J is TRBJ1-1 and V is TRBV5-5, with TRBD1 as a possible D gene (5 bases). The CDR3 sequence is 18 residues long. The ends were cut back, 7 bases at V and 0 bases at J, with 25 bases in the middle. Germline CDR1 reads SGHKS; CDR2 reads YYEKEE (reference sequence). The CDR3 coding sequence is TGTGCCAGCTCTCCTTTGGCGGGGCGGTTAATACTGAACACTGAAGCTTTCTTT. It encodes CASSPLAGRLILNTEAFF. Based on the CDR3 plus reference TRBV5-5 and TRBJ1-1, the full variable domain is DAGVTQSPTHLIKTRGQQVTLRCSPISGHKSVSWYQQVLGQGPQFIFQYYEKEERGRGNFPDRFSARQFPNYSSELNVNALLLGDSALYLCASSPLAGRLILNTEAFFGQGTRLTVV.

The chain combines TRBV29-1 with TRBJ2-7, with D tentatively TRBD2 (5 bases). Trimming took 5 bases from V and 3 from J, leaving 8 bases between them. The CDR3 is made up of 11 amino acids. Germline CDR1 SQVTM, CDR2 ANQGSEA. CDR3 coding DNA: TGCAGCGTTATGGCGGGCTACGAGCAGTACGTC. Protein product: CSVMAGYEQYV.

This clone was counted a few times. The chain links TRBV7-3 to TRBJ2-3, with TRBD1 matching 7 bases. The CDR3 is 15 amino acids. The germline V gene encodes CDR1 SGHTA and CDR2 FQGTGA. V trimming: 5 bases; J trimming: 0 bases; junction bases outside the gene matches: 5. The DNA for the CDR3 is TGTGCCAGCAGCCCCTCGGGACAGAGCACAGATACGCAGTATTTT. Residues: CASSPSGQSTDTQYF.

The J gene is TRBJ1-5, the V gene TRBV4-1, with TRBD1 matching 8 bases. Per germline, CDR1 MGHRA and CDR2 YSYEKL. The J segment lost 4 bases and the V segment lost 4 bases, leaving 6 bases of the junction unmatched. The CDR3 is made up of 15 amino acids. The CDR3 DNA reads TGCGCCAGCAGCCCCCCGGGACAGGCAAATCAGCCCCAGCATTTT. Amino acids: CASSPPGQANQPQHF.

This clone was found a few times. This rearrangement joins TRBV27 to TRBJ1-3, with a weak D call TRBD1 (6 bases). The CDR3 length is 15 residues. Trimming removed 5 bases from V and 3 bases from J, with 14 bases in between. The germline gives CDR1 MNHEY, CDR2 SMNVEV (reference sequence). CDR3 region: CASSPRTAFGNTIYF. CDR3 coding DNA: TGTGCCAGCAGTCCACGGACAGCATTTGGAAACACCATATATTTT.

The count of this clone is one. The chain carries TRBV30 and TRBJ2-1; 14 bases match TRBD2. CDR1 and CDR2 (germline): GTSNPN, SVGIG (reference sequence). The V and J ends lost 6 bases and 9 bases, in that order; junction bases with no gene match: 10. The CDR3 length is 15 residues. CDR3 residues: CACAGTSGSWTEQFF. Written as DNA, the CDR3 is TGTGCCTGTGCCGGGACTAGCGGGAGTTGGACTGAGCAGTTCTTC.

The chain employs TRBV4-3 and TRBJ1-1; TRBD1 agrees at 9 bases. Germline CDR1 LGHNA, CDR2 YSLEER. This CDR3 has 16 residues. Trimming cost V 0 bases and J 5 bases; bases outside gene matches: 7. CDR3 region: CASSQDRTGGRTEAFF. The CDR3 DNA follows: TGCGCCAGCAGCCAAGATCGAACAGGGGGCCGGACTGAAGCTTTCTTT.

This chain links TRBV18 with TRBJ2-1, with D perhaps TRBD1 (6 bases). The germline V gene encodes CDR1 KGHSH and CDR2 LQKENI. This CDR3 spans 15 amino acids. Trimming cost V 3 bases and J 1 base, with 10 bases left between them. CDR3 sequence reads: CASSPRTDSYNEQFF. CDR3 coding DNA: TGTGCCAGCTCACCCCGGACAGATTCCTACAATGAGCAGTTCTTC. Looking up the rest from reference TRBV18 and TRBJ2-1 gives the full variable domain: NAGVMQNPRHLVRRRGQEARLRCSPMKGHSHVYWYRQLPEEGLKFMVYLQKENIIDESGMPKERFSAEFPKEGPSILRIQQVVRGDSAAYFCASSPRTDSYNEQFFGPGTRLTVL.

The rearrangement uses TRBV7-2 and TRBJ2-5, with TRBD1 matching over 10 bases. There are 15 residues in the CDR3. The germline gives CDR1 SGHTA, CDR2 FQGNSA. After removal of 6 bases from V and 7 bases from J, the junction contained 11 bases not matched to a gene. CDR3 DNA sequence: TGTGCCAGCAGGCAGCAGGGACAGGGGCCCGGGACCCAGTACTTC. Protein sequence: CASRQQGQGPGTQYF.